The 32 T cell receptor beta chains given below trace back to one sample, sequenced in a study of blood T cell repertoires in COVID-19. Method: immunoSEQ multiplex PCR; TCRdb's copy keeps in-frame clones and lacks some. The data contain roughly 200,000 clones, 85% to 90% of them singletons. Material for sequencing was peripheral blood. These TCRs come from a man aged 40-55 years with active or convalescent COVID-19.

This chain connects TRBV6-5 to TRBJ1-1; no clear D. V was shortened by 2 bases and J by 7 bases, with 8 bases between the two germline ends. The germline CDR1 and CDR2 sequences are MNHEY and SVGAGI. The CDR3 runs 12 residues. CDR3 nucleotide sequence: TGTGCCAGCAGTTACGGCACCAGTGAAGCTTTCTTT. Amino acid sequence: CASSYGTSEAFF.

CDR3 sequence: CATSRGHLAQYF. DNA for the CDR3: TGTGCCACCAGCCGGGGACATTTGGCGCAGTATTTT. This sequence joins TRBV15 and TRBJ2-3; D may be TRBD1 (6 bases). CDR3 length: 12 residues. Looked up from germline, CDR1 is LNHNV and CDR2 is YYDKDF (reference sequence). V was pared by 5 bases and J by 10 bases, with 13 bases between.

This clone was seen only a few times. V and J are TRBV27 and TRBJ2-7; D may be TRBD2 (6 bases). The CDR3 spans 14 residues. Germline lookup yields CDR1 MNHEY and CDR2 SMNVEV (reference sequence). Trimming cost V 2 bases and J 5 bases, with 13 bases left between them. The CDR3 here is CASSLLATGDEQYF. As DNA, the CDR3 is TGTGCCAGCAGTTTACTGGCCACGGGGGACGAGCAGTACTTC.

The chain joins TRBV5-5 to TRBJ2-2; 9 bases are a match to TRBD1. Trimming at V came to 3 bases and at J to 5 bases, leaving 5 bases not matched to a gene. CDR3 size: 15 residues. Germline V lookup: CDR1 SGHKS, CDR2 YYEKEE (reference sequence). For the CDR3, the DNA is TGTGCCAGCAGCTCCTGGACAGGGGTAACCGGGGAGCTGTTTTTT. Its protein is CASSSWTGVTGELFF.

There are a few counts of this clone. This chain connects TRBV19 to TRBJ1-2, with a possible D match to TRBD1 (5 bases). CDR1 and CDR2 from the germline V gene are LNHDA and SQIVND (reference sequence). The CDR3 sequence is 16 residues long. The ends were cut back, 3 bases at V and 0 bases at J, with 14 bases in the middle. The CDR3 DNA sequence: TGTGCCAGTAGTATTCTAGACAGTTCGGCTAACTATGGCTACACCTTC. Protein product: CASSILDSSANYGYTF.

V usage is TRBV3-1 (or the pseudogene TRBV3-2) and J usage is TRBJ2-2; TRBD2 is a possible D gene (6 bases). The germline V gene encodes CDR1 LGHDT and CDR2 YNNKEL (reference sequence). This CDR3 comprises 16 residues. Trimming pared 4 bases from V and 0 bases from J, leaving 12 bases between. Here the CDR3 reads CASSRRLGTNTGELFF. Written as DNA, the CDR3 is TGTGCCAGCAGCCGTCGACTAGGGACGAACACCGGGGAGCTGTTTTTT.

This chain joins TRBV28 and TRBJ1-2; 8 positions agree with TRBD1. Germline trimming cut 6 bases from V and 4 bases from J; bases unmatched to any gene: 13. Germline-derived CDR1 and CDR2 are MDHEN and SYDVKM. The CDR3 sequence is 16 residues long. DNA of the CDR3: TGTGCCAGCAGCTCCGGGACAGGAGACCTCGGCTATGGCTACACCTTC. Protein sequence: CASSSGTGDLGYGYTF.

The chain uses TRBV2 and TRBJ2-3, with a possible D match to TRBD2 (5 bases). CDR1 is SNHLY and CDR2 is FYNNEI in the germline V gene. The CDR3 is made up of 20 amino acids. V was clipped by 1 base and J by 2 bases, with 25 bases between them. CDR3 nucleotides: TGTGCCAGCAGTGAAGACGTATTTTTCGCCCGACCGGGAAACACAGATACGCAGTATTTT. This gives the protein CASSEDVFFARPGNTDTQYF.

The chain is built from TRBV3-1 (or the pseudogene TRBV3-2) and TRBJ2-5; TRBD2 aligns across 7 bases. Germline V gene sequence: CDR1 LGHDT, CDR2 YNNKEL (reference sequence). This CDR3 region has 15 residues. Trimming removed 0 bases from V and 4 bases from J; junction bases left unmatched: 5. The CDR3: CASSQDGGGLETQYF. CDR3 DNA: TGTGCCAGCAGCCAAGATGGCGGGGGTCTAGAGACCCAGTACTTC.

This chain joins TRBV5-4 and TRBJ2-7; 7 bases map to TRBD1. The CDR3 is 15 amino acids. The ends lost 0 bases at V and 0 bases at J; junction bases unmatched: 3. CDR1 is SGHNT and CDR2 is YYREEE in the germline V gene (reference sequence). The CDR3 here is CASSLDRGRSYEQYF. CDR3 coding DNA: TGTGCCAGCAGCTTGGACAGGGGCCGCTCCTACGAGCAGTACTTC.

The chain carries TRBV14 and TRBJ2-1; D is ambiguous. V lost 3 bases and J 7 bases, leaving 7 bases between the germline ends. CDR3 size: 12 residues. Germline lookup yields CDR1 SGHDN and CDR2 FVKESK. DNA for the CDR3: TGTGCCAGCAGCCATTCTAGAAATGAGCAGTTCTTC. Residues: CASSHSRNEQFF.

The genes are TRBV18 and TRBJ1-1, with 9 bases that match TRBD1. The CDR3 is 14 residues long. The J segment lost 3 bases and the V segment lost 6 bases, leaving 5 bases of the junction unmatched. The V gene's germline CDR1 is KGHSH and CDR2 LQKENI. CDR3 bases: TGTGCCAGCTCTCGGGACAGGGAAGACACTGAAGCTTTCTTT. Translated: CASSRDREDTEAFF.

The chain recombines TRBV19 with TRBJ2-3; D might be TRBD1 (6 bases). CDR3 length equals 14 residues. Deletions cut 4 bases from V and 2 bases from J, with 10 bases between. The germline V gene has CDR1 LNHDA and CDR2 SQIVND (reference sequence). The CDR3 loop reads CASSTGQLTDTQYF. The CDR3, as DNA: TGTGCCAGTAGTACTGGACAGCTCACAGATACGCAGTATTTT.

This sequence joins TRBV4-3 and TRBJ1-4, with D tentatively TRBD1 (5 bases). The CDR3 runs to 12 residues. In germline, CDR1 is LGHNA, CDR2 YSLEER. V was pared by 4 bases and J by 7 bases, with 7 bases between. This CDR3 reads CASSRGVEKLFF. The CDR3, as DNA: TGCGCCAGCAGCCGGGGGGTTGAAAAACTGTTTTTT.

The V gene is TRBV6-2 or TRBV6-3, the J gene TRBJ1-6, with unresolved D. The CDR3 extends over 14 amino acids. CDR1 is MNHEY, CDR2 SVGEGT, per germline. V gave up 2 bases and J gave up 8 bases, with 10 bases separating them. This chain's CDR3 is CASSYDGNYSPLHF. CDR3 nucleotides: TGTGCCAGCAGTTACGACGGGAATTATTCACCCCTCCACTTT.

CDR3 loop: CATSRPLTGVSNQPQHF. For the CDR3, the DNA is TGTGCCACCAGCAGACCTTTGACAGGGGTAAGCAATCAGCCCCAGCATTTT. The chain combines TRBV15 with TRBJ1-5; 8 nucleotides line up with TRBD1. CDR1 LNHNV and CDR2 YYDKDF come from the germline V gene (reference sequence). The CDR3 consists of 17 residues. The V and J ends lost 2 bases and 1 base, in that order; junction bases with no gene match: 7.

This clone occurred a few times. The CDR3 coding sequence is TGTGCCAGCAGTGACGGACAGGCTGGCACTGAAGCTTTCTTT. This sequence encodes CASSDGQAGTEAFF. This chain connects TRBV6-4 to TRBJ1-1; TRBD1 matches 7 bases. V was clipped by 2 bases and J by 4 bases; unmatched bases: 4. CDR3 size: 14 residues. The germline V gene encodes CDR1 MRHNA and CDR2 SNTAGT.

The chain is built from TRBV9 and TRBJ2-2, with 8 bases fitting TRBD2. This CDR3 is built from 16 residues. Germline values: CDR1 SGDLS, CDR2 YYNGEE. The trim removed 1 base at V and 4 bases at J, leaving 6 bases unmatched. The CDR3 reads CASSVTGGASTGELFF. The CDR3 region has the DNA TGTGCCAGCAGCGTAACCGGGGGGGCCAGCACCGGGGAGCTGTTTTTT.

This rearrangement joins TRBV6-2 or TRBV6-3 to TRBJ1-1; 11 nucleotides match TRBD1. V shed 4 bases and J 5 bases; nucleotides not matched to a gene: 3. The CDR3 consists of 14 residues. The germline gives CDR1 MNHEY, CDR2 SVGEGT. CDR3 coding DNA: TGTGCCAGCAGTTGGGGACAGGGGGGAACTGAAGCTTTCTTT. As protein: CASSWGQGGTEAFF.

As concerns this clone: The junction does not match germline at one end; this may be a read error. This chain links TRBV18 with TRBJ1-1, with D possibly being TRBD1 (5 bases). The CDR3 loop spans 12 amino acids. Per the germline V gene, CDR1 is KGHSH and CDR2 is LQKENI. In DNA, the CDR3 is TGTGTCAGCTCACAGTCACAGGTTGAAGCTTTCTTT. Its translation is CVSSQSQVEAFF.

This clone was seen a few times. The genes are TRBV7-9 and TRBJ1-1; D unclear. CDR1 is SEHNR, CDR2 FQNEAQ, per germline (reference sequence). The ends were cut back, 5 bases at V and 6 bases at J, with 7 bases in the middle. This CDR3 region has 11 residues. CDR3 sequence: CASSPQAEAFF. As DNA, the CDR3 is TGTGCCAGCAGCCCGCAGGCTGAAGCTTTCTTT. The full variable domain, in which reference TRBV7-9 and TRBJ1-1 provide the parts outside the CDR3, is DTGVSQNPRHKITKRGQNVTFRCDPISEHNRLYWYRQTLGQGPEFLTYFQNEAQLEKSRLLSDRFSAERPKGSFSTLEIQRTEQGDSAMYLCASSPQAEAFFGQGTRLTVV.

The chain combines TRBV7-8 with TRBJ1-6; D is ambiguous. Trimming removed 2 bases at V and 9 bases at J, with 11 bases between. Germline CDR1 reads SGHVS; CDR2 reads FQNEAQ. This CDR3 has 14 residues. The CDR3 DNA reads TGTGCCAGCAGCTTATCGGTAGCGGCTTCACCCCTCCACTTT. Translation: CASSLSVAASPLHF. Supplemented by reference TRBV7-8 and TRBJ1-6, the full variable domain reads GAGVSQSPRYKVAKRGQDVALRCDPISGHVSLFWYQQALGQGPEFLTYFQNEAQLDKSGLPSDRFFAERPEGSVSTLKIQRTQQEDSAVYLCASSLSVAASPLHFGNGTRLTVT.

V gene TRBV5-5 combines with J gene TRBJ2-3; 10 nucleotides align to TRBD2. In germline, CDR1 is SGHKS, CDR2 YYEKEE (reference sequence). The CDR3 length is 17 residues. V gave up 4 bases and J gave up 5 bases; unmatched junction bases: 13. The CDR3 loop reads CASSLTSSGGLGDTQYF. CDR3 bases: TGTGCCAGCAGCCTGACATCTAGCGGGGGTCTAGGAGATACGCAGTATTTT.

This chain links TRBV4-1 with TRBJ1-4, with no clear D. The CDR3 covers 13 residues. Per germline, CDR1 MGHRA and CDR2 YSYEKL. V dropped 6 bases and J dropped 2 bases, with 7 bases sitting between them. CDR3 coding DNA: TGCGCCAGCAGTGCCGGGACTAATGAAAAACTGTTTTTT. It specifies CASSAGTNEKLFF.

The chain carries TRBV30 and TRBJ1-1; no clear D gene. The length of the CDR3 is 11 residues. The V end was cut by 3 bases, the J end by 3 bases, with 5 bases between. The germline CDR1 and CDR2 sequences are GTSNPN and SVGIG (reference sequence). The DNA of the CDR3 is TGTGCCTGGAGGCGGCACACTGAAGCTTTCTTT. It yields the protein CAWRRHTEAFF. Filled out from reference TRBV30 and TRBJ1-1, the complete variable domain reads SQTIHQWPATLVQPVGSPLSLECTVEGTSNPNLYWYRQAAGRGLQLLFYSVGIGQISSEVPQNLSASRPQDRQFILSSKKLLLSDSGFYLCAWRRHTEAFFGQGTRLTVV.

J is TRBJ2-5 and V is TRBV15, with D possibly matching TRBD2 (5 bases). CDR3 size: 13 residues. Germline CDR1 is LNHNV and CDR2 is YYDKDF (reference sequence). The V end was cut by 5 bases, the J end by 2 bases, with 9 bases between. CDR3 region: CATSGSWQETQYF. The DNA of the CDR3 is TGTGCCACCAGCGGGAGCTGGCAAGAGACCCAGTACTTC.

V and J are TRBV7-9 and TRBJ2-3; TRBD1 might be the D (5 bases). Germline CDR1 reads SEHNR; CDR2 reads FQNEAQ (reference sequence). There are 14 residues in the CDR3. The ends were cut back, 7 bases at V and 0 bases at J, with 11 bases in the middle. CDR3 sequence reads: CASIRTSSTDTQYF. The CDR3 DNA reads as TGTGCCAGCATCCGGACATCAAGCACAGATACGCAGTATTTT.

The chain links TRBV5-4 to TRBJ2-7; 8 nucleotides line up with TRBD1. V shed 4 bases and J 5 bases; nucleotides not matched to a gene: 8. CDR3 size: 14 residues. CDR1 SGHNT and CDR2 YYREEE come from the germline V gene (reference sequence). In DNA form, the CDR3 reads TGTGCCAGCAGCCCCAGGGGGCGCTTCAACGAGCAGTACTTC. It is translated as CASSPRGRFNEQYF.

J is TRBJ2-1 and V is TRBV3-1 (or the pseudogene TRBV3-2); D remains unclear. In germline, CDR1 is LGHDT, CDR2 YNNKEL (reference sequence). Trimming cost V 3 bases and J 13 bases, with 13 bases left between them. The CDR3 runs to 12 residues. This CDR3 reads CASSHLNGLQFF. The DNA for the CDR3 is TGTGCCAGCAGCCACCTAAACGGTTTACAGTTCTTC.

The chain employs TRBV12-5 and TRBJ2-3, with 8 bases fitting TRBD2. This CDR3 has 13 residues. V gave up 8 bases and J gave up 2 bases; unmatched junction bases: 3. CDR1 is LGHNT, CDR2 FRNRAP, per germline. The CDR3 DNA reads as TGTGCTAGTAGCGGGGGCATCACAGATACGCAGTATTTT. It encodes CASSGGITDTQYF.

The chain employs TRBV29-1 and TRBJ1-2; 7 positions agree with TRBD1. The trim removed 7 bases at V and 3 bases at J, leaving 5 bases unmatched. The CDR3 is made up of 12 amino acids. The V gene's germline CDR1 is SQVTM and CDR2 ANQGSEA. CDR3 sequence: CSAEGADYGYTF. DNA for the CDR3: TGCAGCGCCGAGGGGGCAGACTATGGCTACACCTTC.

This clone showed up just a few times. The gene calls are TRBV19 and TRBJ1-1, with D possibly TRBD1 on 6 matching bases. This CDR3 has 14 amino acids. Germline-derived CDR1 and CDR2 are LNHDA and SQIVND (reference sequence). The V end lost 6 bases, the J end lost 4 bases, and 15 bases lay between the germline ends. The chain's CDR3 is CASSTGLTGTEAFF. The CDR3 DNA follows: TGTGCCAGTAGCACAGGGCTAACGGGCACTGAAGCTTTCTTT.